This passage covers 26 T cell receptor beta chains from one sample sequenced in a study of blood T cells in healthy people across ages. Next came a second PCR, run for about 6 to 11 cycles, which used a sample-barcoded 5' primer along with a J-beta primer mix. TCRdb used MiXCR to reprocess the 5' RACE reads, holding one entry per CDR3 protein. Of 800,000 to 950,000 distinct CDR3 sequences listed, roughly 28% are singletons. These same records also appear under a second study, on T cells of mothers and their children.

Source material: blood. Every receptor here comes from a woman aged 40 to 49 in good health.

At least ten counts were recorded for this clonotype. The chain has TRBV10-3 and TRBJ1-6; D uncertain. The CDR3 loop spans 13 amino acids. Germline CDR1 is ENHRY and CDR2 is SYGVKD. The V end lost 3 bases, the J end lost 7 bases, and 7 bases lay between the germline ends. The CDR3, as DNA: TGTGCCATCAGTGACAGGAGCAATTCACCCCTCCACTTT. Amino acids: CAISDRSNSPLHF.

The chain uses TRBV27 and TRBJ1-5, with TRBD1 as a possible D gene (5 bases). Between the trimmed V and J ends, which lost 2 bases and 2 bases, there was a span of 16 bases. The CDR3 has 17 residues. CDR1 and CDR2 (germline): MNHEY, SMNVEV (reference sequence). In DNA, the CDR3 is TGTGCCAGCAGTTTAAGCCCGGGACCTTATGGCAATCAGCCCCAGCATTTT. Translated: CASSLSPGPYGNQPQHF.

The V gene is TRBV6-5, the J gene TRBJ1-5; the D is unclear. V was shortened by 4 bases and J by 5 bases, with 9 bases between the two germline ends. This CDR3 comprises 13 residues. The germline gives CDR1 MNHEY, CDR2 SVGAGI. The CDR3 spells CASSSRGHQPQHF. The CDR3 DNA sequence: TGTGCCAGCAGTTCACGAGGGCATCAGCCCCAGCATTTT.

The DNA of the CDR3 is TGTGCCAGCAGTTACCTGGTTTCAGTCTTGGATGGCTACACCTTC. This gives the protein CASSYLVSVLDGYTF. The rearrangement joins TRBV6-6 to TRBJ1-2, with D hard to call. This CDR3 is 15 amino acids long. V was pared by 2 bases and J by 6 bases, with 16 bases between. CDR1 is MNHNY, CDR2 SVGAGI, per germline (reference sequence).

The chain joins TRBV20-1 to TRBJ2-1; 7 bases fit TRBD2. V lost 6 bases, J lost 7 bases, and 9 bases stayed unmatched. The CDR3 is 13 amino acids. Germline V gene sequence: CDR1 DFQATT, CDR2 SNEGSKA (reference sequence). The CDR3 is CSAHFGGGNEQFF. CDR3 bases: TGCAGTGCCCACTTTGGCGGGGGTAATGAGCAGTTCTTC.

This clonotype has only a few counts. The chain joins TRBV24-1 to TRBJ2-7; no clear D gene. CDR1 and CDR2 from the germline V gene are KGHDR and SFDVKD. Trimming stripped 10 bases from V and 3 bases from J, with 12 bases between. The CDR3 has 12 residues. CDR3 sequence reads: CATGKAIYEQYF. CDR3 sequence (DNA): TGTGCCACTGGGAAGGCAATCTACGAGCAGTACTTC.

This clonotype was counted once. The rearrangement links TRBV7-2 to TRBJ1-2; possible D gene TRBD1, 6 bases. Germline lookup yields CDR1 SGHTA and CDR2 FQGNSA. The V end lost 6 bases, the J end lost 4 bases, and 15 bases lay between the germline ends. The CDR3 contains 14 residues. CDR3 nucleotides: TGTGCCAGCAGGGAGGGCAGGGGCTCCTATGGCTACACCTTC. It encodes CASREGRGSYGYTF.

This clonotype was seen many times. The chain recombines TRBV12-3 or TRBV12-4 with TRBJ2-1, with 8 nucleotides matching TRBD2. The CDR3 spans 18 residues. Trimming cost V 7 bases and J 2 bases; bases outside gene matches: 16. Written as DNA, the CDR3 is TGTGCCAGCATTATTAAGGGCGGGGGGCTTTCCGCCTACAATGAGCAGTTCTTC. Translated: CASIIKGGGLSAYNEQFF.

This clonotype was recorded a few times. The chain is built from TRBV11-2 and TRBJ1-3; D not resolved. The CDR3 loop spans 18 amino acids. The V end lost 1 base, the J end lost 0 bases, and 16 bases lay between the germline ends. The germline gives CDR1 SGHAT, CDR2 FQNNGV. The CDR3: CASSLALVSSLSGNTIYF. The CDR3 nucleotides read TGTGCCAGCAGCTTAGCCCTGGTCAGCAGCCTCTCTGGAAACACCATATATTTT.

In its sample, this clonotype was seen a few times. The chain recombines TRBV20-1 with TRBJ2-3, with 13 bases lining up with TRBD2. This CDR3 spans 15 amino acids. V dropped 5 bases and J dropped 9; count of bases not matched to a gene: 11. Germline V gives CDR1 DFQATT, CDR2 SNEGSKA (reference sequence). CDR3 DNA sequence: TGCAGTGCTCGACGACTAGCGGGGGGTATCCACACGCAGTATTTT. It translates to CSARRLAGGIHTQYF.

This clonotype came up a few times. This could be a read error, since a much larger clone is one nucleotide away. V and J are TRBV3-1 and TRBJ2-5; 7 bases align to TRBD2. Trimming at V came to 4 bases and at J to 2 bases, leaving 13 bases not matched to a gene. Germline CDR1 and CDR2: LGHDT and YNNKEL (reference sequence). The CDR3 spans 17 residues. The CDR3 is CASSPPPPGGLQETQYF. The CDR3 nucleotides read TGTGCCAGCAGCCCTCCTCCCCCCGGGGGGTTACAAGAGACCCAGTACTTC.

In its sample, this clonotype was seen a few times. This chain links TRBV20-1 with TRBJ1-4; no firm D call. The CDR3 covers 11 residues. In germline, CDR1 is DFQATT, CDR2 SNEGSKA (reference sequence). V lost 6 bases, J lost 5 bases, and 7 bases lay in between. CDR3 residues: CSAKENEKLFF. For the CDR3, the DNA is TGCAGTGCCAAGGAGAATGAAAAACTGTTTTTT.

In its sample, this clonotype was seen many times. The gene calls are TRBV7-9 and TRBJ2-7; D call uncertain. Trimming left V 4 bases short and J 7 bases short, with 5 bases between. This CDR3 has 10 residues. Per the germline V gene, CDR1 is SEHNR and CDR2 is FQNEAQ (reference sequence). The DNA for the CDR3 is TGTGCCAGCAGCTCTGGGGAGCAGTACTTC. Translated, it gives CASSSGEQYF.

As regards this clonotype: At one boundary the junction diverges from the germline segment, which might be a read error. This chain joins TRBV7-3 and TRBJ2-1, with TRBD2 matching over 9 bases. Germline CDR1 SGHTA, CDR2 FQGTGA. This CDR3 spans 14 amino acids. The CDR3 region has the DNA TGTGCCAGCAGCTCACTAGCGGGCTTAAATGAGCGGTTCTTC. Amino acid sequence: CASSSLAGLNERFF.

This clonotype appeared a few times. The V call is TRBV7-6, the J call TRBJ2-5, with D unclear. This CDR3 has 17 amino acids. The V end was cut by 1 base, the J end by 5 bases, with 20 bases between. Germline CDR1 reads SGHVS; CDR2 reads FNYEAQ. The CDR3 nucleotides read TGTGCCAGCAGCTTAGGAAGTGCTGAAGGCGTGGGGGAGACCCAGTACTTC. Protein product: CASSLGSAEGVGETQYF.

This clonotype was seen more than once but under ten times. The junction departs from germline at one end; a sequencing error may be responsible. V gene TRBV18 combines with J gene TRBJ1-1; D is unresolved. Per germline, CDR1 KGHSH and CDR2 LQKENI. The CDR3 runs 13 residues. CDR3 DNA sequence: TGTGCCAGCTCACCGGACGGGAACGCTGAAGCTTTCTTT. Residues: CASSPDGNAEAFF.

This clonotype occurred many times. The V call is TRBV12-3 or TRBV12-4, the J call TRBJ2-7; the D is unclear. V gave up 5 bases and J gave up 3 bases, with 14 bases separating them. The CDR3 extends over 14 amino acids. The CDR3 sequence: CASSTAGVLYEQYF. DNA for the CDR3: TGTGCCAGCAGTACCGCAGGTGTTCTCTACGAGCAGTACTTC.

Regarding this clonotype: A much larger clone lies a single base off, so this may be a read error. The chain uses TRBV7-2 and TRBJ2-1, with D possibly matching TRBD1 (7 bases). The germline V gene has CDR1 SGHTA and CDR2 FQGNSA. This CDR3 contains 13 residues. This chain's CDR3 is CASSVAVGQEQFF. In nucleotides, the CDR3 is TGTGCCAGCAGCGTAGCGGTCGGACAGGAACAGTTCTTC.

The chain carries TRBV11-3 and TRBJ2-1, with D maybe TRBD2 (5 bases). V lost 6 bases and J lost 5, with 17 bases in between. The CDR3 is made up of 15 amino acids. CDR1 is SGHNT, CDR2 YENEEA, per germline. CDR3 amino acids: CASSPLASAHNEQFF. As DNA, the CDR3 is TGTGCCAGCAGTCCCCTAGCCTCAGCCCACAATGAGCAGTTCTTC. Drawing the rest from reference TRBV11-3 and TRBJ2-1, the complete variable domain is EAGVVQSPRYKIIEKKQPVAFWCNPISGHNTLYWYLQNLGQGPELLIRYENEEAVDDSQLPKDRFSAERLKGVDSTLKIQPAELGDSAVYLCASSPLASAHNEQFFGPGTRLTVL.

Only a few counts were recorded for this clonotype. The chain has TRBV3-1 and TRBJ1-5; 8 positions agree with TRBD1. Unmatched junction bases numbered 6, after V lost 1 base and J lost 4 bases. Per germline, CDR1 LGHDT and CDR2 YNNKEL (reference sequence). The CDR3 spans 16 residues. The CDR3 spells CASSQGGQERNQPQHF. CDR3 sequence (DNA): TGTGCCAGCAGCCAAGGGGGACAGGAACGGAATCAGCCCCAGCATTTT. The whole variable domain, filled in from reference TRBV3-1 and TRBJ1-5, reads DTAVSQTPKYLVTQMGNDKSIKCEQNLGHDTMYWYKQDSKKFLKIMFSYNNKELIINETVPNRFSPKSPDKAHLNLHINSLELGDSAVYFCASSQGGQERNQPQHFGDGTRLSIL.

This chain uses TRBV3-1 with TRBJ2-5; 8 bases agree with TRBD2. After removal of 4 bases from V and 2 bases from J, the junction contained 6 bases not matched to a gene. This CDR3 contains 15 residues. Germline values: CDR1 LGHDT, CDR2 YNNKEL (reference sequence). This CDR3 is CASSPNLAGQETQYF. The CDR3 DNA reads TGTGCCAGCAGCCCCAACTTAGCGGGACAAGAGACCCAGTACTTC.

This clonotype was seen at least ten times. The CDR3: CASSQGRWTGGGNEQFF. As DNA, the CDR3 is TGCGCCAGCAGCCAAGGCCGCTGGACAGGGGGTGGGAATGAGCAGTTCTTC. V usage is TRBV4-1 and J usage is TRBJ2-1; TRBD1 aligns across 10 bases. The CDR3 consists of 17 residues. CDR1 is MGHRA, CDR2 YSYEKL, per germline. V trimming: 1 base; J trimming: 7 bases; junction bases outside the gene matches: 10.

This clonotype was detected a few times. The gene calls are TRBV2 and TRBJ2-1, with D perhaps matching TRBD1 or TRBD2 (5 bases each). CDR3 length: 13 residues. Germline lookup yields CDR1 SNHLY and CDR2 FYNNEI. The V end was cut by 4 bases, the J end by 8 bases, with 12 bases between. CDR3 in DNA: TGTGCCAGCAGTGGTCTACAGGAGGATGAGCAGTTCTTC. Its protein product is CASSGLQEDEQFF.

This chain connects TRBV27 to TRBJ1-4; D may be TRBD1 (6 bases). There are 14 residues in the CDR3. Trimming pared 11 bases from V and 0 bases from J, leaving 13 bases between. The germline V gene encodes CDR1 MNHEY and CDR2 SMNVEV (reference sequence). The CDR3 DNA is TGTGCCGCGGGGGCTAGGGCAACTAATGAAAAACTGTTTTTT. Translation gives CAAGARATNEKLFF.

This clonotype occurred a few times. This chain links TRBV7-9 with TRBJ2-7, with 11 bases fitting TRBD1. V lost 3 bases, J lost 11 bases, and 15 bases stayed unmatched. CDR3 length: 16 amino acids. Per germline, CDR1 SEHNR and CDR2 FQNEAQ (reference sequence). The DNA of the CDR3 is TGTGCCAGCAGCTTTGTATTAGGGGACAGGGGGACTGAGGAGTACTTC. Protein sequence: CASSFVLGDRGTEEYF.

The genes are TRBV6-5 and TRBJ2-2, with TRBD1 as a possible D gene (5 bases). Germline CDR1 and CDR2: MNHEY and SVGAGI. V was shortened by 0 bases and J by 2 bases, with 10 bases between the two germline ends. This CDR3 is 16 amino acids long. CDR3 nucleotide sequence: TGTGCCAGCAGTTACTCCCACAGGAGAAACACCGGGGAGCTGTTTTTT. This sequence encodes CASSYSHRRNTGELFF.